The clone carrying this TCR beta chain was seen only a few times. Its cognate antigen is unknown. This specimen comes from a study of identical twins. Study conclusions and caveats: Cross-sectional statistics, not tracking of the same donors, supported the conclusions. Fewer insertions characterized abundant cord blood beta clonotypes, whereas memory repertoires showed none.

TCRdb reprocessed the 5' RACE reads with MiXCR, giving one entry per CDR3 protein. The data hold approximately 590,000 distinct CDR3 sequences, with roughly 9.5% observed a single time. The junction had 13 bases not matched to a gene; V was cut back by 5 bases and J by 4 bases. This CDR3 is built from 18 residues. Germline V gene lookup returns CDR1 PRHDT and CDR2 FYEKMQ (reference sequence). This sample was shared with a second study, whose subject was yellow fever vaccine responses in identical twins. As that report states: Reportedly, twins' vaccine T cell responses looked partly convergent and partly personalized.

The clonotype originates from a woman between 18 and 30 years old in good health. The genes are TRBV13 and TRBJ2-5; 13 nucleotides line up with TRBD2. Sequenced input: PBMCs. CDR3 sequence reads: CASSPYRTSGRSGETQYF. CDR3 in DNA: TGTGCCAGCAGCCCCTACCGGACTAGCGGGAGATCAGGAGAGACCCAGTACTTC.